This is a list of T cell receptor beta chains from one sample in a study of shared clonotypes between healthy human individuals. TCRdb keeps only in-frame clones here, not all; method: immunoSEQ multiplex PCR. The sample lists hundreds of thousands of clones; approximately 95% were seen once. Sequencing was performed on naive CD8+ T cells sorted from blood. These TCRs come from a woman in her twenties or thirties in good health. Each CDR3 is given with its conserved first and last residue. The order of the fields is CDR3 protein, CDR3 DNA, J gene, clone size, V gene, D gene. The D gene is left open where the match is weak. Only part of the rows carry a size: once, few, many, or a class if the clone is expanded.

CDR3 protein: CASSERYYQETQYF
CDR3 DNA: TGTGCCAGCAGTGAGCGGTACTATCAAGAGACCCAGTACTTC
J gene: TRBJ2-5
clone size: -
V gene: TRBV2
D gene: -

CDR3 protein: CASSQTSGAEQYF
CDR3 DNA: TGTGCCAGCAGCCAAACTAGCGGGGCCGAGCAGTACTTC
J gene: TRBJ2-7
clone size: -
V gene: TRBV14
D gene: TRBD2

CDR3 protein: CASSLGQGAYEQYF
CDR3 DNA: TGTGCCAGCAGCTTGGGACAGGGAGCCTACGAGCAGTACTTC
J gene: TRBJ2-7
clone size: -
V gene: TRBV5-6
D gene: TRBD1

CDR3 protein: CSAEDSYDYEQYF
CDR3 DNA: TGCAGCGCCGAGGACAGTTACGACTACGAGCAGTACTTC
J gene: TRBJ2-7
clone size: -
V gene: TRBV29-1
D gene: -

CDR3 protein: CASSLGPGGPFADTGELFF
CDR3 DNA: TGTGCCAGCAGTTTAGGTCCGGGAGGGCCTTTTGCGGACACCGGGGAGCTGTTTTTT
J gene: TRBJ2-2
clone size: once
V gene: TRBV27
D gene: TRBD2

CDR3 protein: CASAPTPGTPSGQPQHF
CDR3 DNA: TGTGCCAGCGCCCCTACTCCAGGGACCCCAAGTGGTCAGCCCCAGCATTTT
J gene: TRBJ1-5
clone size: -
V gene: TRBV27
D gene: -

CDR3 protein: CASSAPTGISNQPQHF
CDR3 DNA: TGTGCCAGCAGTGCACCAACAGGGATTAGCAATCAGCCCCAGCATTTT
J gene: TRBJ1-5
clone size: -
V gene: TRBV6-1
D gene: -

CDR3 protein: CASKEGLGANVLTF
CDR3 DNA: TGTGCCAGCAAGGAGGGGCTCGGGGCCAACGTCCTGACTTTC
J gene: TRBJ2-6
clone size: -
V gene: TRBV27
D gene: -

CDR3 protein: CASASYAGASYEQYF
CDR3 DNA: TGTGCCAGCGCTTCGTATGCGGGAGCGTCCTACGAGCAGTACTTC
J gene: TRBJ2-7
clone size: -
V gene: TRBV7-9
D gene: TRBD2

CDR3 protein: CASSATQAHEQYF
CDR3 DNA: TGTGCCAGCAGTGCAACTCAAGCCCACGAGCAGTACTTC
J gene: TRBJ2-7
clone size: -
V gene: TRBV9
D gene: -